These T cell receptor beta chains were read from a single sample in a study of cytomegalovirus exposure and HLA in healthy donors. The table came from immunoSEQ multiplex PCR; TCRdb's copy has only in-frame clones and leaves some out. The sample shows approximately 110,000 clones, around nine tenths of them seen only once. The sequenced sample was PBMCs. The receptors were sampled from a woman aged 18-30 years in good health and CMV-seronegative. Each CDR3 is given with its conserved first and last residue. D genes are given only for firm matches. Part of the rows lack a size; the others show once, few, many or a class for expanded clones.

TRBV28	.	TRBJ2-5	17	.	CASSFRPGLDLQETQYF	TGTGCCAGCAGTTTCCGCCCAGGGTTAGACCTCCAAGAGACCCAGTACTTC
TRBV6-5	.	TRBJ2-2	13	.	CASSLRGTGELFF	TGTGCCAGCAGCCTCAGAGGCACCGGGGAGCTGTTTTTT
TRBV5-6	.	TRBJ2-3	14	TRBD2	CGSLAGGEGDTQYF	TGTGGAAGCTTGGCGGGGGGGGAGGGAGATACGCAGTATTTT
TRBV15	.	TRBJ2-3	13	TRBD2	CATTSGGSDTQYF	TGTGCCACGACTAGCGGGGGTTCAGATACGCAGTATTTT
TRBV21-1	.	TRBJ1-1	13	.	CASSAQGGTEAFF	TGTGCCAGCAGCGCACAGGGGGGGACTGAAGCTTTCTTT
TRBV11-2	.	TRBJ1-6	16	TRBD1	CASRPQGASYNSPLHF	TGTGCCAGCAGACCACAGGGGGCCTCCTATAATTCACCCCTCCACTTT
TRBV7-2	once	TRBJ2-1	17	.	CASSFAGGISSYNEQFF	TGTGCCAGCAGCTTCGCTGGGGGGATCAGCTCCTACAATGAGCAGTTCTTC
TRBV9	.	TRBJ1-2	12	.	CASSKAQGGYTF	TGTGCCAGCAGCAAGGCCCAGGGTGGCTACACCTTC
TRBV7-2	.	TRBJ2-7	13	TRBD1	CASSSPQGYEQYF	TGTGCCAGCAGCTCCCCACAGGGGTACGAGCAGTACTTC
TRBV5-6	.	TRBJ2-7	13	.	CASSLQASYEQYF	TGTGCCAGCAGCTTACAGGCCTCCTACGAGCAGTACTTC
TRBV30	few	TRBJ2-7	13	TRBD1	CAWQGQGGHEQYF	TGTGCCTGGCAGGGACAGGGAGGCCACGAGCAGTACTTC
TRBV19	.	TRBJ1-1	13	.	CASSLQVYTEAFF	TGTGCCAGTAGTCTACAGGTTTACACTGAAGCTTTCTTT
TRBV7-7	.	TRBJ2-5	14	.	CASSQTNTIETQYF	TGTGCCAGCAGCCAGACTAACACGATAGAGACCCAGTACTTC
TRBV29-1	.	TRBJ2-5	13	.	CSVDEGGKETQYF	TGCAGCGTTGATGAAGGCGGCAAGGAGACCCAGTACTTC
TRBV9	.	TRBJ2-1	15	TRBD1	CASSRALGQLNEQFF	TGTGCCAGCAGCCGGGCTTTGGGACAGCTCAATGAGCAGTTCTTC
TRBV5-6	few	TRBJ1-2	17	.	CASSLPSTLRGRGGYTF	TGTGCCAGCAGCTTGCCATCTACTTTGCGAGGGAGGGGCGGCTACACCTTC
TRBV18	.	TRBJ1-3	16	.	CASSPPPTAFGNTIYF	TGTGCCAGCTCTCCCCCTCCGACAGCTTTCGGAAACACCATATATTTT
TRBV6-1	.	TRBJ2-7	15	.	CASSEAGRRVYEQYF	TGTGCCAGCAGTGAAGCCGGCAGGAGGGTTTACGAGCAGTACTTC
TRBV4-3	once	TRBJ2-7	17	.	CASSQAPYGLASYEQYF	TGCGCCAGCAGCCAAGCTCCCTACGGACTGGCGTCCTACGAGCAGTACTTC
TRBV10-1	.	TRBJ2-2	17	TRBD1	CASSESGGQGNTGELFF	TGCGCCAGCAGTGAGTCGGGGGGACAGGGGAACACCGGGGAGCTGTTTTTT